This record covers a single TCR beta chain. Its target is not known. This record comes from a study of post-analysis software for immune sequencing data. The CDR3 runs 12 residues. Germline CDR1 reads SQVTM; CDR2 reads ANQGSEA. Unique molecular identifiers tagged the TCR beta cDNA libraries. TCRdb re-called the PCR reads with MiXCR, one entry per CDR3 protein. The sample lists about 500,000 distinct CDR3 sequences; nearly 45% were seen once. Notes on the study in general: There was significantly lower normalized Chao1 diversity in multiple sclerosis patients than in controls. When patients were compared with controls, about 5 TRBV segments were more frequent, TRBV5-6, TRBV5-1 and TRBV20-1 among them.

V usage is TRBV29-1 and J usage is TRBJ2-4; D might be TRBD2 (6 bases). The J call may be faulty, since TRBJ2-7 better matches the DNA end. This receptor was identified in a girl aged 10-17 years with multiple sclerosis. Sequencing input: blood. The CDR3 bases are TGCAGCGGGGGGGATGAGGAGAGCGAGCAGTACTTC. It yields the protein CSGGDEESEQYF.